This TCR beta chain stems from a study of cytomegalovirus exposure and HLA in healthy donors listed by TCRdb under 2017. With regard to the full study: In an earlier analysis of 587 of the donors, approximately 300 Gb of sequence data and about 110 million unique TCR beta sequences from 180 million or so T cells were reported. Approximately 300 gigabases of sequencing data and some 85 million unique TCR sequences were included in an early release covering about 600 HLA-typed donors. Of the roughly 390 genotyped donors, 80% to 90% were placed in the genetic ancestry cluster associated with self-reported Caucasian donors. The aim of the study was to test whether cataloging public T cell receptors could identify signatures of past pathogen exposure. The study used immunosequencing to profile the T cell repertoires of about 670 subjects and linked those repertoires to cytomegalovirus serostatus. In addition to the first cohort of approximately 650 subjects, a separate validation cohort of 120 different subjects was used. To predict cytomegalovirus infection status, the study brought together high-throughput TCR immunosequencing, statistical association of individual TCRs with disease status, and machine learning. A later analysis re-examined previously published TCR beta repertoires from about 670 donors and added high-resolution HLA genotyping to investigate patterns of TCR occurrence. Rather than drawing on any new phenotypic data, the later analysis identified candidate immune exposures from TCR beta sequences and the way those sequences occurred across donors. An earlier analysis of some 500 of the donors used high-throughput TCR beta sequencing to judge whether each TCR beta V gene segment behaved as functional or pseudogenic. Donor age, sex, ethnicity and CMV serostatus were collected together with the repertoire data. Genome-wide SNP genotypes for about 65% of the roughly 670 donors were used in a later genetic analysis, which treated that subset as a discovery cohort. All discovery cohort repertoires had been generated using a single sequencing platform. Class I and class II HLA loci were covered by the typing at four-digit resolution. The number of donors typed differed by locus, with 629-630 for A, B, C, DRB1 and DQB1, about 500 for DQA1, approximately 580 for DPA1, and around 430 for DPB1. Several DR-DQ haplotypes were handled as single units for association and clustering because linkage in the cohort was strong. On average, roughly 250,000 unique TCR beta nucleotide sequences were sequenced per donor among some 420 genotyped donors of the cohort, with roughly a sixth of those sequences being non-productive. Study-wide conclusions, independent of this receptor: Because counts were too low, seventeen rarely observed V segments, including chromosome 9 orphons, were left out of the earlier analysis of 587 of the donors. A further reported finding was that TCR beta sequences accurately predicted the HLA-A and HLA-B alleles for most subjects in the first cohort. Broadly in line with IMGT annotations, most TCR beta V segments showed up in productive rearrangements about 90% or about 30% of the time in an earlier analysis of around 600 of the donors. A few of the identified cytomegalovirus-associated TCR beta chains were confirmed in vitro to be specific for cytomegalovirus antigens. It was suggested by the authors that the approach could potentially be generalized to other disease states and immunological phenotypes. According to a later genetic analysis, donors in an Asian-associated ancestry cluster had fewer N-insertions in productive TCRs than the approximately 710-donor mean. In a later analysis, several top co-occurrence clusters were reported to appear linked to parvovirus B19, influenza, CMV and Epstein-Barr virus. CMV serostatus was the only immune exposure information available for the cohort. Because some donors lacked HLA typing at each locus, the association tests relied only on the typed subset. Strong co-occurrence of HLA alleles, especially DR and DQ, made assigning TCR associations to individual alleles difficult. In a later analysis, the rate of TCR association differed among HLA loci, with DRB1 alleles having the most associated TCRs and HLA-C alleles having the fewest. According to a later analysis, most CMV-associated TCR beta chains appeared to be HLA-restricted, and the HLA associations seemed to be driven largely by CMV exposure. In a later analysis, HLA-associated TCR beta chains showed more clonal expansion and lower generation probabilities than non-associated chains that were equally common. A total of around 150 TCR beta chains were listed by the study as associated with cytomegalovirus. Across donors, most TCR sequences were observed very rarely, whereas some public TCRs were present in many individuals. A cluster of highly shared sequence variants was judged likely to be a technical artifact of the sequencing pipeline. In a later analysis, around 17,000 TCR beta sequences were associated with specific HLA alleles at a false discovery rate of 0.05. Correlated functional status among segregating V segments might be attributable to linkage disequilibrium, but an unknown experimental factor could not be ruled out. In this cohort, only TCR beta chains were sequenced, and detectable features were limited by the absence of alpha or paired-chain data. In a later genetic analysis, a missense DCLRE1C variant was associated with V-gene and J-gene trimming of TCR beta chains, and the association was replicated in an independent cohort. Presence/absence analyses assumed roughly uniform sequencing depth across donors, an assumption that may not hold. The classifier was reported to diagnose cytomegalovirus status with high specificity and sensitivity in both the original and validation cohorts.

Regarding this clone: It has no known antigen specificity. No much larger clone exists at a distance of one base, and base qualities are not known.

The method was the immunoSEQ multiplex PCR assay. For the multiplex PCR, a mixture combining 60 forward primers for TCR Vbeta segments and 13 reverse primers for TCR Jbeta segments was used. Amplification of the CDR3 region of rearranged TCR beta genes was performed with a multiplex PCR assay on genomic DNA. On the Illumina HiSeq System, the amplified TCR beta libraries were sequenced as 87-base-pair reads. The authors' analysis ran thus. A later analysis tallied roughly 78 million unique TCR beta chains across the 650 to 750 repertoires, and approximately 12 million of those chains were shared by two or more donors. A nearest-neighbor algorithm error-corrected the raw reads and collapsed the reads into unique sequences, merging closely related sequences to remove PCR and sequencing errors. Alignment of CDR3 sequences to IMGT reference sequences was used to assign V, D and J gene segments. For a sequence to be retained, at least a six-nucleotide match to both a V gene segment and a J gene segment was required. A rearrangement was called productive if the CDR3 had no stop codons and remained in frame with V and J, and every other rearrangement was called non-productive. Following IMGT convention, CDR3 was defined as the stretch from the second conserved V-encoded cysteine to the conserved J-encoded phenylalanine. The earlier analysis of approximately 590 of the donors excluded any sequence lacking an unambiguous match to a single V gene segment. An earlier analysis of 550 to 650 of the donors classified V segments as functional when productive rearrangements were above 56.7% and as segregating when the standard deviation between donors was above 5%. A statistical classification framework was developed to diagnose cytomegalovirus status using the catalog of TCR beta chain sequences. A later analysis assigned V and J genes by comparing TCR nucleotide sequences with IMGT/GENE-DB human TR gene sequences. The TCRdist pipeline was used in a later analysis to assign CDR3 sequences and most-parsimonious VDJ recombination scenarios. In a later analysis, every TCR beta chain was defined by the combination of its CDR3 amino acid sequence and its V-gene family, and reads without a unique V-gene family were dropped. A later analysis removed 600 or so highly shared, low-generation-probability nucleotide sequences to deal with suspected cross-contamination and a sequencing artifact. In a later analysis, a clonal expansion index for each public chain was calculated from normalized within-repertoire ranks of inferred template counts. In a later analysis, generation probabilities were computed using a VDJ recombination model fitted to out-of-frame rearrangements, and the results were checked against IGoR. Hypergeometric tests were used in a later analysis to score TCR-TCR, TCR-HLA and TCR-CMV co-occurrence, with a repertoire-size bias correction applied to the TCR pairs. In a later analysis, false discovery rates were estimated by permuting HLA or CMV assignments 20 times. A later analysis grouped co-occurring TCRs with DBSCAN, adding TCRdist sequence similarity when clustering within HLA-allele-positive subsets. For co-occurrence clustering, repertoires with fewer than 30,000 or more than 120,000 public chains were excluded, along with about five repertoires with anomalous nucleotide sharing. This is the immuneACCESS table as TCRdb keeps it, with only in-frame sequences that have V and J called. A part of the clones is gone; compared with another copy, unresolved V genes explain less than half, and the rest is unexplained. For V, J and clone size, that table is used; D and trimming come from the DNA. Within this sample are over 65,000 clones, with approximately 78% of them counted one time only. The ten top clones hold roughly a tenth of the sample.

In total, 666 healthy bone marrow donors made up the cohort. All cohort members were sampled while nominally healthy, although unrecorded immune exposures were likely present. The donor tested CMV seronegative, placing the donor among the roughly 340 seronegative members of the cohort. A peripheral blood sample was provided by each donor, and peripheral blood mononuclear cells were used for TCR beta sequencing. The Qiagen DNeasy Blood Extraction Kit was used to extract genomic DNA from the blood cell samples. This sequence originates from a man aged 40-49 years in good health and CMV-seronegative. Sequenced: PBMCs.

The nucleotide sequence is given as TGTGCCAGCAGCCCCCGGACTAGCGGGGGTTACAATGAGCAGTTCTTC. It encodes CASSPRTSGGYNEQFF. The V and J genes are TRBV7-9 and TRBJ2-1; 13 central nucleotides agree with TRBD2. CDR1 SEHNR and CDR2 FQNEAQ were looked up in the germline V gene (reference sequence). The CDR3 has 16 amino acids, counting the end cysteine and phenylalanine. Here the CDR3 DNA is all that survives: 48 bases in frame from base 1. V lost 5 bases and J lost 4 bases, and the count of bases not matched to a germline gene is 5.